This T cell receptor (beta chain) is drawn from a study of response to subunit inactivated influenza vaccine. General study points: Authors proposed each seasonal influenza vaccination draws in few new T cells.

In TCRdb, the RT-PCR reads were re-called with MiXCR into one record per CDR3 protein. Of 650,000 to 800,000 distinct CDR3 sequences detected, about 18% appear once; the ten largest clones hold roughly a tenth. On this clonotype itself: Its antigen is not known.

Sequences were derived from PBMCs from blood, sampled around 5 days after vaccination. The TCR comes from a man aged 45 to 65 who received an inactivated influenza vaccine.

The CDR3 region has the DNA TGTGCCAGCAGGCCCGGGACCCCTTCGGTCGGGGAGCTGTTTTTT. It translates to CASRPGTPSVGELFF. The chain couples TRBV2 to TRBJ2-2, with D tentatively TRBD1 or TRBD2 (5 bases each). Germline CDR1 is SNHLY and CDR2 is FYNNEI. The V and J ends lost 6 bases and 7 bases respectively, with 18 bases between them. The CDR3 contains 15 residues. The complete variable domain, with remaining parts taken from reference TRBV2 and TRBJ2-2, reads EPEVTQTPSHQVTQMGQEVILRCVPISNHLYFYWYRQILGQKVEFLVSFYNNEISEKSEIFDDQFSVERPDGSNFTLKIRSTKLEDSAMYFCASRPGTPSVGELFFGEGSRLTVL.